The 22 T cell receptor beta chains below come from one sample, sequenced in a study of blood T cell repertoires in COVID-19. Some clones are missing from TCRdb's copy, which holds only in-frame ones; the method was immunoSEQ multiplex PCR. This sample has around 99,000 clones, with around three quarters found just once. Sequenced material: peripheral blood. These receptors all stem from a human donor in a cohort sampled during active or convalescent COVID-19.

This sequence joins TRBV4-1 and TRBJ1-2; 7 nucleotides match TRBD1. Germline CDR1 is MGHRA and CDR2 is YSYEKL. CDR3 length: 17 residues. The V gene end was trimmed by 0 bases and the J gene end by 7 bases; junction bases not matched to a gene: 14. CDR3 sequence: CASSQESTGRRRSGYTF. CDR3 nucleotides: TGCGCCAGCAGCCAAGAGTCGACAGGGAGAAGGAGAAGTGGCTACACCTTC.

The rearrangement joins TRBV12-5 to TRBJ2-7; the D is unclear. This CDR3 comprises 14 residues. The germline V and J ends were trimmed by 7 bases and 4 bases, with 17 bases remaining between them. Looked up from germline, CDR1 is LGHNT and CDR2 is FRNRAP. In nucleotides, the CDR3 is TGTGCTAGTGCCCGAAGCCAGGTTTGGTACGAGCAGTACTTC. Residues: CASARSQVWYEQYF.

The CDR3 spells CASSFSTGGYTNTEAFF. CDR3 DNA sequence: TGCGCCAGCAGTTTCTCGACAGGGGGTTATACGAACACTGAAGCTTTCTTT. The rearrangement uses TRBV4-3 and TRBJ1-1, with TRBD1 identical over 9 bases. Germline lookup yields CDR1 LGHNA and CDR2 YSLEER. The CDR3 covers 17 residues. The V gene end was trimmed by 6 bases and the J gene end by 1 base; junction bases not matched to a gene: 12.

The gene calls are TRBV5-1 and TRBJ1-1; no definite D call. The CDR3 contains 14 residues. CDR1 and CDR2 from the germline V gene are SGHRS and YFSETQ. Trimming took 0 bases from V and 1 from J, leaving 7 bases between them. CDR3 sequence (DNA): TGCGCCAGCAGCTTGGCCGCGGAGAACACTGAAGCTTTCTTT. It translates to CASSLAAENTEAFF. Supplemented by reference TRBV5-1 and TRBJ1-1, the full variable domain reads KAGVTQTPRYLIKTRGQQVTLSCSPISGHRSVSWYQQTPGQGLQFLFEYFSETQRNKGNFPGRFSGRQFSNSRSEMNVSTLELGDSALYLCASSLAAENTEAFFGQGTRLTVV.

V and J are TRBV19 and TRBJ1-3; D gene uncertain. Germline CDR1 is LNHDA and CDR2 is SQIVND (reference sequence). V dropped 3 bases and J dropped 0 bases, with 12 bases sitting between them. The CDR3 spans 16 residues. The CDR3 bases are TGTGCCAGTAGTATTCGGGGAGCTATCTCTGGAAACACCATATATTTT. Amino acid sequence: CASSIRGAISGNTIYF. Filled out from reference TRBV19 and TRBJ1-3, the complete variable domain reads DGGITQSPKYLFRKEGQNVTLSCEQNLNHDAMYWYRQDPGQGLRLIYYSQIVNDFQKGDIAEGYSVSREKKESFPLTVTSAQKNPTAFYLCASSIRGAISGNTIYFGEGSWLTVV.

This chain uses TRBV6-5 with TRBJ1-3, with D hard to call. V lost 7 bases and J lost 7, with 8 bases in between. The CDR3 has 11 amino acids. The germline V gene has CDR1 MNHEY and CDR2 SVGAGI. This chain's CDR3 is CASTDYNTIYF. Written as DNA, the CDR3 is TGTGCCAGCACCGACTATAACACCATATATTTT.

There are many counts of this clone. This chain connects TRBV3-1 (or the pseudogene TRBV3-2) to TRBJ2-7, with 7 bases that match TRBD1. CDR1 is LGHDT and CDR2 is YNNKEL in the germline V gene (reference sequence). The CDR3 is made up of 15 amino acids. V gave up 1 base and J gave up 0 bases; unmatched junction bases: 3. As DNA, the CDR3 is TGTGCCAGCAGCCAAGTCGGGACAGCCTCCTACGAGCAGTACTTC. Residues: CASSQVGTASYEQYF.

V gene TRBV3-1 (or the pseudogene TRBV3-2) combines with J gene TRBJ2-5; 11 bases are shared with TRBD2. Losses at the gene ends were 3 bases for V and 5 bases for J; bases not matched to a gene: 11. This CDR3 is built from 17 residues. Per germline, CDR1 LGHDT and CDR2 YNNKEL (reference sequence). The CDR3 DNA reads as TGTGCCAGCAGCCAGATGAGGATAGCGGGGGGGCCGGAGACCCAGTACTTC. Protein: CASSQMRIAGGPETQYF.

This clone has only one observation. V gene TRBV23-1 combines with J gene TRBJ2-3; 10 bases align to TRBD1. TRBV23-1 is labeled an ORF, and its function is uncertain. The CDR3 loop spans 16 amino acids. The J segment lost 0 bases and the V segment lost 7 bases, leaving 7 bases of the junction unmatched. The CDR3 sequence: CASKGDRGHSTDTQYF. The CDR3 DNA is TGCGCCAGCAAGGGGGACAGGGGTCATAGCACAGATACGCAGTATTTT.

The V call is TRBV27, the J call TRBJ2-7; 8 bases match TRBD2. CDR3 size: 15 residues. Trimming cost V 6 bases and J 0 bases; bases outside gene matches: 7. Per the germline V gene, CDR1 is MNHEY and CDR2 is SMNVEV (reference sequence). The CDR3 here is CASSPRGASSYEQYF. CDR3 in DNA: TGTGCCAGCAGCCCGCGGGGGGCCTCCTCCTACGAGCAGTACTTC.

This clone was found once. The chain recombines TRBV6-2 or TRBV6-3 with TRBJ2-1; possibly TRBD2 for D (6 bases). The CDR3 is made up of 13 amino acids. Per germline, CDR1 MNHEY and CDR2 SVGEGT. The V gene lost 1 base and the J gene lost 7 bases, with 8 bases spanning the gap. The chain's CDR3 is CASSYWRVNEQFF. As DNA, the CDR3 is TGTGCCAGCAGTTACTGGAGGGTGAATGAGCAGTTCTTC.

The chain recombines TRBV27 with TRBJ1-5; the match to TRBD1 covers 8 bases. There are 18 residues in the CDR3. Germline V CDR1 and CDR2: MNHEY, SMNVEV (reference sequence). Unmatched junction bases numbered 16, after V lost 6 bases and J lost 3 bases. CDR3 amino acids: CASRPLGVQGVDNQPQHF. CDR3 sequence (DNA): TGTGCCAGCAGACCCCTGGGAGTACAGGGGGTGGACAATCAGCCCCAGCATTTT.

The table lists this clone with a count of one. V gene TRBV5-1 combines with J gene TRBJ2-7, with 11 bases lining up with TRBD2. The CDR3 is made up of 14 amino acids. J lost 2 bases, V lost 6 bases, and 4 bases had no gene match. Germline assignment: CDR1 SGHRS and CDR2 YFSETQ. The CDR3 DNA reads as TGCGCCAGCAAGGGGACTAGCGGCACCTACGAGCAGTACTTC. This codes for CASKGTSGTYEQYF.

The V and J genes are TRBV19 and TRBJ2-5; no clear D. The CDR3 is 11 amino acids. The V end was cut by 6 bases, the J end by 2 bases, with 4 bases between. Germline CDR1 is LNHDA and CDR2 is SQIVND (reference sequence). CDR3 nucleotide sequence: TGTGCCAGTAGCCATCAAGAGACCCAGTACTTC. As protein: CASSHQETQYF. The variable domain in full, completed from reference TRBV19 and TRBJ2-5, reads DGGITQSPKYLFRKEGQNVTLSCEQNLNHDAMYWYRQDPGQGLRLIYYSQIVNDFQKGDIAEGYSVSREKKESFPLTVTSAQKNPTAFYLCASSHQETQYFGPGTRLLVL.

This rearrangement joins TRBV4-1 to TRBJ1-4; no definite D call. Trimming removed 1 base from V and 5 bases from J, with 14 bases in between. Germline V gene sequence: CDR1 MGHRA, CDR2 YSYEKL. The CDR3 totals 16 residues. DNA of the CDR3: TGCGCCAGCAGCCAAGGAAGTGTCACGGGGAATGAAAAACTGTTTTTT. Protein sequence: CASSQGSVTGNEKLFF.

This chain connects TRBV5-4 to TRBJ2-1, with 8 bases aligning to TRBD1. The CDR3 totals 13 residues. CDR1 SGHNT and CDR2 YYREEE come from the germline V gene (reference sequence). With 4 bases clipped from V and 6 bases from J, the junction kept 3 bases outside the gene matches. This CDR3 is CASSTDRVNEQFF. As DNA, the CDR3 is TGTGCCAGCAGCACGGACAGGGTCAATGAGCAGTTCTTC.

The chain carries TRBV11-2 and TRBJ1-3; 11 positions agree with TRBD1. This CDR3 is built from 16 residues. The V gene's germline CDR1 is SGHAT and CDR2 FQNNGV. V trimming: 6 bases; J trimming: 7 bases; junction bases outside the gene matches: 11. The CDR3 DNA follows: TGTGCCAGCAGTTACGCCGGGACAGGGGGTTCGAACACCATATATTTT. Translating gives CASSYAGTGGSNTIYF.

This chain joins TRBV5-4 and TRBJ1-3; no clear D gene. The V end was cut by 0 bases, the J end by 0 bases, with 7 bases between. The length of the CDR3 is 15 residues. The V gene's germline CDR1 is SGHNT and CDR2 YYREEE (reference sequence). CDR3 nucleotide sequence: TGTGCCAGCAGCTTGGTACCGGGCTCTGGAAACACCATATATTTT. Translated, it gives CASSLVPGSGNTIYF.

This chain's CDR3 is CASSQARFTQYF. For the CDR3, the DNA is TGTGCCAGCAGCCAAGCCCGTTTCACGCAGTATTTT. This chain uses TRBV14 with TRBJ2-3; no definite D call. The CDR3 is 12 amino acids. Germline CDR1 SGHDN, CDR2 FVKESK. Trimming left V 1 base short and J 9 bases short, with 8 bases between.

V gene TRBV5-5 combines with J gene TRBJ1-6; 7 nucleotides line up with TRBD1. In germline, CDR1 is SGHKS, CDR2 YYEKEE (reference sequence). This CDR3 contains 16 residues. With 4 bases clipped from V and 9 bases from J, the junction kept 13 bases outside the gene matches. DNA of the CDR3: TGTGCCAGCAGCCCTGGGCCGACAGGGCTGGGTTCACCCCTCCACTTT. It translates to CASSPGPTGLGSPLHF.

This clone has just a few counts. The chain combines TRBV2 with TRBJ1-2; D is possibly TRBD1 (6 bases). The CDR3 contains 14 residues. Germline V gives CDR1 SNHLY, CDR2 FYNNEI. The V end lost 6 bases, the J end lost 4 bases, and 15 bases lay between the germline ends. The DNA of the CDR3 is TGTGCCAGCAGCCGCACAGGGTTAGGCTATGGCTACACCTTC. Translating it yields CASSRTGLGYGYTF.

V and J are TRBV7-2 and TRBJ1-2; TRBD1 aligns across 12 bases. V gave up 3 bases and J gave up 8 bases; unmatched junction bases: 13. Per germline, CDR1 SGHTA and CDR2 FQGNSA. The length of the CDR3 is 17 residues. The CDR3 region is CASSLGRGGQGAWGYTF. CDR3 nucleotide sequence: TGTGCCAGCAGCTTGGGACGAGGGGGACAGGGGGCGTGGGGCTACACCTTC.